These 10 T cell receptor beta chains share one sample of origin, sequenced in a study of beta chain features in type 1 diabetes. Expressed TCRB transcripts were sequenced because the isolated RNA had all been reverse transcribed beforehand. Measured with immunoSEQ multiplex PCR; TCRdb has only the in-frame clones, and not every one. The repertoire holds 200,000 to 250,000 clones, with 9.5% to 13% as singletons. Sequencing was performed on central memory CD4+ T cells from blood. All receptors derive from a man younger than 35 in good health.

This clone was recorded many times. V and J are TRBV15 and TRBJ1-4; D not resolved. Trimming stripped 0 bases from V and 4 bases from J, with 15 bases between. The CDR3 is 17 amino acids. Germline assignment: CDR1 LNHNV and CDR2 YYDKDF (reference sequence). CDR3 sequence reads: CATSRDPRPTHNEKLFF. DNA for the CDR3: TGTGCCACCAGCAGAGATCCTCGGCCGACCCATAATGAAAAACTGTTTTTT.

This clone was detected only a few times. Its ends do not fully match the called genes, so a read error is possible. The chain recombines TRBV29-1 with TRBJ1-1; D call uncertain. The CDR3 is 12 amino acids. Germline CDR1 is SQVTM and CDR2 is ANQGSEA. This chain's CDR3 is CCVVPGNTEAFF. In DNA form, the CDR3 reads TGCTGCGTTGTGCCAGGGAACACTGAAGCTTTCTTT. Full variable domain (remainder filled in from reference TRBV29-1 and TRBJ1-1): SAVISQKPSRDICQRGTSLTIQCQVDSQVTMMFWYRQQPGQSLTLIATANQGSEATYESGFVIDKFPISRPNLTFSTLTVSNMSPEDSSIYLCCVVPGNTEAFFGQGTRLTVV.

In its sample, this clone was seen a few times. The gene calls are TRBV7-9 and TRBJ2-5; D tentatively fits TRBD1 or TRBD2 (6 bases each). V was cut by 5 bases and J by 2 bases, with 21 bases left in between. The CDR3 runs 17 residues. Germline values: CDR1 SEHNR, CDR2 FQNEAQ (reference sequence). CDR3 nucleotide sequence: TGTGCCAGCAGCCAACTGGGGGGCACAGGGCGACAAGAGACCCAGTACTTC. Translating it yields CASSQLGGTGRQETQYF.

This chain links TRBV5-1 with TRBJ2-3; 7 bases align to TRBD1. The CDR3 consists of 14 residues. Looked up from germline, CDR1 is SGHRS and CDR2 is YFSETQ. V trimming: 0 bases; J trimming: 6 bases; junction bases outside the gene matches: 4. CDR3 protein: CASSLDRGWDTQYF. The CDR3 DNA sequence: TGCGCCAGCAGCTTGGACAGGGGATGGGATACGCAGTATTTT.

The chain recombines TRBV5-4 with TRBJ2-5; TRBD1 matches 7 bases. CDR1 and CDR2 (germline): SGHNT, YYREEE (reference sequence). The V and J ends lost 1 base and 5 bases, in that order; junction bases with no gene match: 14. The CDR3 loop spans 17 amino acids. CDR3: CASSLPTGAVPTETQYF. Written as DNA, the CDR3 is TGTGCCAGCAGCTTGCCCACAGGGGCGGTCCCTACGGAGACCCAGTACTTC.

The V gene is TRBV15, the J gene TRBJ2-5; D might be TRBD2 (5 bases). Germline CDR1 and CDR2: LNHNV and YYDKDF (reference sequence). V was trimmed by 6 bases and J by 5 bases, leaving 10 bases between them. The CDR3 extends over 12 amino acids. CDR3 nucleotide sequence: TGTGCCACCAGTTCGGGATGGGAGACCCAGTACTTC. Protein sequence: CATSSGWETQYF.

This clone was seen a few times. The gene calls are TRBV30 and TRBJ1-1, with D hard to call. Trimming took off 5 bases at V and 0 bases at J, with 4 bases between the two ends. In germline, CDR1 is GTSNPN, CDR2 SVGIG (reference sequence). The CDR3 contains 11 residues. The DNA for the CDR3 is TGTGCCTGGGGCCTGAACACTGAAGCTTTCTTT. It translates to CAWGLNTEAFF.

CDR3 coding DNA: TGTGCCAGCAGCTTTGTCGGGGAGACCCAGTACTTC. Translation gives CASSFVGETQYF. The chain uses TRBV7-9 and TRBJ2-5; D not resolved. The CDR3 contains 12 residues. V dropped 3 bases and J dropped 5 bases, with 7 bases sitting between them. Germline V gene lookup returns CDR1 SEHNR and CDR2 FQNEAQ (reference sequence).

This clone was seen a handful of times. The chain couples TRBV29-1 to TRBJ2-7, with D perhaps given as TRBD1 or TRBD2 (5 bases each). Germline V gene sequence: CDR1 SQVTM, CDR2 ANQGSEA. The CDR3 sequence is 13 residues long. V lost 4 bases and J 5 bases, leaving 15 bases between the germline ends. In DNA form, the CDR3 reads TGCAGCGTTGCGCAGGGTAAGAGGGACGAGCAGTACTTC. Protein product: CSVAQGKRDEQYF.

This CDR3 is CASSQLPQGTSGAPTDTQYF. The CDR3 bases are TGCGCCAGCAGTCAACTACCGCAAGGGACTAGCGGAGCACCCACAGATACGCAGTATTTT. The rearrangement uses TRBV23-1 and TRBJ2-3, with 11 bases identical to TRBD2. TRBV23-1 is an ORF; its function is uncertain. Trimming took 2 bases from V and 2 from J; bases not matched to a gene: 15. The CDR3 is made up of 20 amino acids.